The clone carrying this T cell receptor beta chain was seen a handful of times. Unique molecular identifiers were incorporated when the TCRbeta library was constructed. One entry per CDR3 protein results from TCRdb running MiXCR on the PCR reads. Among some 600,000 distinct CDR3 sequences listed, 13% were seen once. The entry originates in a study of T-cell reconstitution after alpha-beta-depleted transplantation in children. V lost 1 base and J lost 1, with 4 bases in between. From germline, CDR1 is DFQATT and CDR2 SNEGSKA (reference sequence). This CDR3 comprises 12 residues. The clonotype comes from a male patient aged 10-17 years who had a stem cell transplant for acute myeloid leukemia, so the T cells may come from the graft donor. This chain links TRBV20-1 with TRBJ2-5; D uncertain. The sequencing here drew on PBMCs, mostly from graft donor cells, taken 360 days after TCRalphabeta/CD19-depleted stem cell transplant. The CDR3 here is CSARGGQETQYF. Here the CDR3 DNA reads TGCAGTGCTAGAGGTGGCCAAGAGACCCAGTACTTC.